The rows below give T cell receptor beta chains drawn from one sample of a study of T cells in Graves' hyperthyroidism and ophthalmopathy. MiXCR, applied by TCRdb to the multiplex PCR reads, yields one record per CDR3 protein. The table records around 350,000 distinct CDR3 sequences, about 18% of them present only once. Sequencing was carried out using blood. These receptors originate from a young woman with Graves' hyperthyroidism. The CDR3 runs from the conserved cysteine through the conserved F or W. D genes are given only for firm matches.

v_call	d_call	j_call	cdr3_length	cdr3_aa
TRBV29-1	.	TRBJ1-5	14	CSVTQGSGNQPQHF
TRBV12-3/TRBV12-4	TRBD1	TRBJ1-1	15	CASRRRTGSNTEAFF
TRBV6-5	.	TRBJ1-6	15	CASTSTGSYNSPLHF
TRBV28	.	TRBJ1-2	11	CASRTLSGYTF
TRBV11-3	.	TRBJ2-7	15	CASSLGPGALKEQYF
TRBV28	.	TRBJ1-2	14	CASSAGRRRGGYTF
TRBV11-2	TRBD1	TRBJ2-5	20	CASSYYLDRGIPGTQETQYF
TRBV19	.	TRBJ1-1	13	CASQSEGNTEAFF
TRBV24-1	.	TRBJ2-2	14	CATSADRNTGELFF
TRBV6-1	.	TRBJ1-5	15	CASTGVGDKHQPQHF
TRBV20-1	.	TRBJ2-5	14	CSARDSSKAETQYF